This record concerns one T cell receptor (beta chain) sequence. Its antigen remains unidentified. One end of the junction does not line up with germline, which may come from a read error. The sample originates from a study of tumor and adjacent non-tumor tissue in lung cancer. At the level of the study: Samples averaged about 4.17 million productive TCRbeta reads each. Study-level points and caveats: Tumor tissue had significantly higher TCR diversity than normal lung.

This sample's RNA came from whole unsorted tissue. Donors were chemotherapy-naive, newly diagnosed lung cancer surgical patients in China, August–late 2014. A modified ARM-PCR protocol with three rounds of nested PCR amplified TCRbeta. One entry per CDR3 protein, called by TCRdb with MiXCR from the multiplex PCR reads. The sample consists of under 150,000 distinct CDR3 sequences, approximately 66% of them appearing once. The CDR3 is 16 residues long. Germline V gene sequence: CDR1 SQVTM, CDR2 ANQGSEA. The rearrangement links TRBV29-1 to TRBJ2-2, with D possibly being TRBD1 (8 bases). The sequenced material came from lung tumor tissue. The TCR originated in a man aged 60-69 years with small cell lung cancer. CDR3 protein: CSLEDQGATNTGGLFF. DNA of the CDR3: TGCAGCCTTGAAGATCAGGGGGCTACGAACACCGGGGGGCTATTTTTT.